This TCR beta chain originates from a study of T cell responses to AZD1222 COVID-19 vaccine. Study findings and constraints: Donors were largely white British and mainly female; clonal diversity was possibly underestimated. Distributed over spike, vaccine-associated CD4 TCRs predominated at 160-218 and 743-854.

The repertoire was sequenced with immunoSEQ multiplex PCR; TCRdb's copy has only in-frame clones and lacks some. There are about 140,000 clones in the sample; 80% to 90% occur only once, and around 1.6% lies in the top ten. About this clone itself: Its antigen is unknown.

Trimming removed 9 bases at V and 1 base at J, with 13 bases between. CDR1 is WSHSY and CDR2 is SAAADI in the germline V gene. There are 13 residues in the CDR3. The starting material was peripheral blood, obtained on day 0 of AZD1222 vaccination. The receptor comes from an adult in good health. V usage is TRBV10-2 and J usage is TRBJ2-7; D not certain. For the CDR3, the DNA is TGCGCCAGTACGAAAGACGCATCCTACGAGCAGTACTTC. It specifies CASTKDASYEQYF.